The next 30 T cell receptor beta chains were all read from a single sample in a study of Tregs in tolerant kidney transplant recipients. Using immunoSEQ multiplex PCR, the repertoire was profiled, and TCRdb retains in-frame clones only, with some absent. This sample has around 63,000 clones, with 80% to 90% found just once. Sequencing used Tregs from blood, obtained before the transplant. The origin of the receptors is a human donor who received a combined kidney and bone marrow transplant.

On this clone: A read error may account for a junction end that differs from germline. The V call is TRBV11-2, the J call TRBJ2-2; possibly TRBD1 or TRBD2 for D (5 bases each). The CDR3 totals 14 residues. Germline CDR1 SGHAT, CDR2 FQNNGV. Here the CDR3 DNA reads TGTGCCAGCAGCTCAGGGCGAAACACCGGGAAGCTGTTTTTT. As protein: CASSSGRNTGKLFF.

CDR3 DNA sequence: TGTGCCAGCAGCCAAGATGGGACAGGGAATCAGCCCCAGCATTTT. This translates into CASSQDGTGNQPQHF. This chain joins TRBV4-2 and TRBJ1-5, with 9 nucleotides matching TRBD1. The V gene end was trimmed by 0 bases and the J gene end by 4 bases; junction bases not matched to a gene: 1. The CDR3 has 15 amino acids. Germline CDR1 reads LGHNA; CDR2 reads YNFKEQ.

In this sample, this clone turned up a few times. This chain uses TRBV6-5 with TRBJ1-2, with D perhaps TRBD1 (5 bases). This CDR3 spans 12 amino acids. Trimming removed 6 bases from V and 8 bases from J, with 13 bases in between. The germline V gene encodes CDR1 MNHEY and CDR2 SVGAGI. The CDR3 sequence is CASRGTAGGYTF. The CDR3, as DNA: TGTGCCAGCAGAGGGACCGCCGGAGGCTACACCTTC.

The genes are TRBV7-6 and TRBJ2-3; 10 bases match TRBD2. From germline, CDR1 is SGHVS and CDR2 FNYEAQ. CDR3 size: 14 residues. After removal of 6 bases from V and 6 bases from J, the junction contained 6 bases not matched to a gene. CDR3 in DNA: TGTGCCAGCAGTCATACTAGCGGGGCCGATACGCAGTATTTT. It codes for CASSHTSGADTQYF.

This clone was seen more than once but under ten times. The chain is built from TRBV2 and TRBJ1-1; the D gene is possibly TRBD1 (5 bases). The CDR3 spans 15 residues. Between the trimmed V and J ends, which lost 7 bases and 0 bases, there was a span of 15 bases. Germline V gives CDR1 SNHLY, CDR2 FYNNEI. CDR3 protein: CASTGGYYLNTEAFF. DNA of the CDR3: TGTGCCAGCACTGGGGGATATTACTTGAACACTGAAGCTTTCTTT. The complete variable domain, with remaining parts taken from reference TRBV2 and TRBJ1-1, reads EPEVTQTPSHQVTQMGQEVILRCVPISNHLYFYWYRQILGQKVEFLVSFYNNEISEKSEIFDDQFSVERPDGSNFTLKIRSTKLEDSAMYFCASTGGYYLNTEAFFGQGTRLTVV.

This clone was counted once. The rearrangement uses TRBV11-2 and TRBJ1-4; the D gene is possibly TRBD1 (6 bases). Trimming removed 1 base at V and 3 bases at J, with 12 bases between. In germline, CDR1 is SGHAT, CDR2 FQNNGV. The CDR3 extends over 16 amino acids. CDR3 protein: CASSLVGGLSNEKLFF. The CDR3, as DNA: TGTGCCAGCAGCTTAGTGGGGGGGCTGTCTAATGAAAAACTGTTTTTT. Full variable domain (outside the CDR3, taken from reference TRBV11-2 and TRBJ1-4): EAGVAQSPRYKIIEKRQSVAFWCNPISGHATLYWYQQILGQGPKLLIQFQNNGVVDDSQLPKDRFSAERLKGVDSTLKIQPAKLEDSAVYLCASSLVGGLSNEKLFFGSGTQLSVL.

J is TRBJ1-2 and V is TRBV10-3; the D is unclear. This CDR3 spans 13 amino acids. The germline V gene encodes CDR1 ENHRY and CDR2 SYGVKD. The V and J ends lost 2 bases and 3 bases respectively, with 7 bases between them. The chain's CDR3 is CAISEQPDYGYTF. For the CDR3, the DNA is TGTGCCATCAGTGAGCAGCCAGACTATGGCTACACCTTC.

The J gene is TRBJ1-2, the V gene TRBV6-5, with TRBD1 as a possible D gene (5 bases). Trimming cost V 2 bases and J 2 bases, with 15 bases left between them. There are 16 residues in the CDR3. Looked up from germline, CDR1 is MNHEY and CDR2 is SVGAGI. The CDR3 loop reads CASSYGLREGNYGYTF. The CDR3, as DNA: TGTGCCAGCAGTTACGGGCTTCGGGAGGGGAACTATGGCTACACCTTC.

The rearrangement joins TRBV4-1 to TRBJ1-5; 9 bases are shared with TRBD1. Germline trimming cut 1 base from V and 5 bases from J; bases unmatched to any gene: 6. The CDR3 is 16 residues long. Germline CDR1 and CDR2: MGHRA and YSYEKL. As DNA, the CDR3 is TGCGCCAGCAGCCAAGGTTTAAGGACAGGGGATCAGCCCCAGCATTTT. It encodes CASSQGLRTGDQPQHF.

This clone has only a few counts. The rearrangement joins TRBV19 to TRBJ2-5; D possibly corresponds to TRBD1 (6 bases). Deletions cut 7 bases from V and 5 bases from J, with 23 bases between. Per germline, CDR1 LNHDA and CDR2 SQIVND (reference sequence). CDR3 length equals 16 residues. CDR3 DNA sequence: TGTGCCAGTAATAAAGACGGGCCAGGGGTGAGGGAGACCCAGTACTTC. Residues: CASNKDGPGVRETQYF.

This chain joins TRBV27 and TRBJ1-1; D might be TRBD1 (5 bases). The CDR3 covers 15 residues. Trimming cost V 5 bases and J 7 bases, with 20 bases left between them. CDR1 MNHEY and CDR2 SMNVEV come from the germline V gene (reference sequence). CDR3 in amino acids: CASSPSFRVSREAFF. CDR3 bases: TGTGCCAGCAGTCCAAGCTTCAGGGTGTCTCGTGAAGCTTTCTTT.

This sequence joins TRBV10-2 and TRBJ2-2; TRBD2 matches at 10 bases. Germline CDR1 WSHSY, CDR2 SAAADI. This CDR3 has 14 residues. Trimming cost V 7 bases and J 6 bases; bases outside gene matches: 5. The CDR3 protein is CASTKREGAGELFF. CDR3 DNA sequence: TGCGCCAGCACGAAGCGGGAGGGGGCCGGGGAGCTGTTTTTT.

The V and J genes are TRBV6-1 and TRBJ1-4; a possible D gene is TRBD1 (6 bases). The length of the CDR3 is 15 residues. CDR1 and CDR2 (germline): MNHNS, SASEGT. Trimming took off 5 bases at V and 4 bases at J, with 14 bases between the two ends. CDR3 in DNA: TGTGCCAGCAGTCCCAGGGGCGGAAATAATGAAAAACTGTTTTTT. The encoded protein is CASSPRGGNNEKLFF.

V and J are TRBV29-1 and TRBJ2-1, with unresolved D. The germline V gene has CDR1 SQVTM and CDR2 ANQGSEA. V gave up 1 base and J gave up 8 bases, with 18 bases separating them. The CDR3 contains 15 residues. CDR3 in DNA: TGCAGCGTTGAAGGGACCGACGGACCTGGGTATGAGCAGTTCTTC. Amino acid sequence: CSVEGTDGPGYEQFF.

The gene calls are TRBV29-1 and TRBJ2-4, with D possibly matching TRBD2 (6 bases). The germline V and J ends were trimmed by 5 bases and 6 bases, with 11 bases remaining between them. The CDR3 is 12 residues long. Germline-derived CDR1 and CDR2 are SQVTM and ANQGSEA. The CDR3 nucleotides read TGCAGCGTTACCGGGACTCTAAACATTCAGTACTTC. Protein: CSVTGTLNIQYF.

The V gene is TRBV5-6, the J gene TRBJ2-3; no reliable D call. The CDR3 is made up of 13 amino acids. Looked up from germline, CDR1 is SGHDT and CDR2 is YYEEEE. Trimming left V 7 bases short and J 2 bases short, with 11 bases between. The CDR3 spells CASSSGVTDTQYF. Here the CDR3 DNA reads TGTGCCAGCTCGTCAGGAGTCACAGATACGCAGTATTTT.

The chain uses TRBV9 and TRBJ2-1, with 7 bases fitting TRBD2. CDR3 size: 15 residues. The V gene's germline CDR1 is SGDLS and CDR2 YYNGEE. The V and J ends lost 0 bases and 9 bases, in that order; junction bases with no gene match: 9. CDR3: CASSVGTSRIGEQFF. DNA for the CDR3: TGTGCCAGCAGCGTAGGGACTAGTCGTATAGGTGAGCAGTTCTTC.

The V and J genes are TRBV7-8 and TRBJ1-5, with a weak D call TRBD1 (5 bases). V was shortened by 1 base and J by 5 bases, with 15 bases between the two germline ends. The CDR3 is 16 residues long. Germline V gene lookup returns CDR1 SGHVS and CDR2 FQNEAQ. The CDR3 DNA reads TGTGCCAGCAGCTTAGAGGCAGGGCAGTTATATCAGCCCCAGCATTTT. It translates to CASSLEAGQLYQPQHF.

This clone has more than one count but fewer than ten. J is TRBJ1-6 and V is TRBV19; tentative D call: TRBD1 (5 bases). The CDR3 contains 14 residues. V lost 5 bases, J lost 9 bases, and 14 bases lay in between. Germline-derived CDR1 and CDR2 are LNHDA and SQIVND (reference sequence). The CDR3 DNA is TGTGCCAGTAGTCCCCAGGGATACGGTTCACCCCTCCACTTT. It encodes CASSPQGYGSPLHF.

The V gene is TRBV2, the J gene TRBJ2-3; D is unclear. Trimming pared 0 bases from V and 6 bases from J, leaving 10 bases between. There are 14 residues in the CDR3. Germline V gene data show CDR1 as SNHLY and CDR2 as FYNNEI. The CDR3: CASSEAGPSDTQYF. For the CDR3, the DNA is TGTGCCAGCAGTGAAGCCGGGCCTTCGGATACGCAGTATTTT.

This clone has a single count. The rearrangement uses TRBV28 and TRBJ2-1; 14 positions match TRBD2. The CDR3 extends over 17 amino acids. Germline V gene data show CDR1 as MDHEN and CDR2 as SYDVKM. With V trimmed by 4 bases and J by 9 bases, 11 bases remained unmatched. The CDR3 nucleotides are TGTGCCAGCAGTTCCCCCCGGACTAGCGGGAGGTGGGGTGAGCAGTTCTTC. Translation gives CASSSPRTSGRWGEQFF.

V is TRBV10-1 and J is TRBJ2-2, with TRBD2 identical over 7 bases. Germline CDR1 and CDR2: WNHNN and SYGVQD (reference sequence). CDR3 length: 18 amino acids. The trim removed 8 bases at V and 1 base at J, leaving 16 bases unmatched. In nucleotides, the CDR3 is TGCGCCAGCGCGGAGGTCGGAGCGGGAATCGGGAACACCGGGGAGCTGTTTTTT. The encoded protein is CASAEVGAGIGNTGELFF.

V and J are TRBV7-2 and TRBJ2-3; 7 nucleotides agree with TRBD1. Unmatched junction bases numbered 8, after V lost 3 bases and J lost 2 bases. This CDR3 spans 16 amino acids. Germline CDR1 is SGHTA and CDR2 is FQGNSA. Written as DNA, the CDR3 is TGTGCCAGCAGCTTCCCCGGGACAGCTGTCACAGATACGCAGTATTTT. It encodes CASSFPGTAVTDTQYF.

The chain has TRBV6-4 and TRBJ1-3; no clear D gene. Germline V lookup: CDR1 MRHNA, CDR2 SNTAGT. The CDR3 has 14 amino acids. Trimming took off 6 bases at V and 1 base at J, with 10 bases between the two ends. Here the CDR3 reads CASSLQRSGNTIYF. The CDR3 DNA is TGTGCCAGCAGCCTACAGAGATCTGGAAACACCATATATTTT.

The genes are TRBV29-1 and TRBJ1-2; D not certain. V was shortened by 0 bases and J by 8 bases, with 16 bases between the two germline ends. Germline lookup yields CDR1 SQVTM and CDR2 ANQGSEA. CDR3 length: 14 residues. The CDR3, as DNA: TGCAGCGTTGAAGATTGGGCAGCAGTGGAGGGCTACACCTTC. Encoded protein: CSVEDWAAVEGYTF.

The J gene is TRBJ2-1, the V gene TRBV11-2, with 8 bases identical to TRBD1. Germline CDR1 SGHAT, CDR2 FQNNGV. CDR3 size: 16 residues. The J segment lost 7 bases and the V segment lost 4 bases, leaving 12 bases of the junction unmatched. This CDR3 reads CASSSTQKRTGNEQFF. The CDR3 DNA follows: TGTGCCAGCAGCTCTACCCAGAAACGGACAGGGAATGAGCAGTTCTTC.

This clone occurred a few times. This chain links TRBV10-3 with TRBJ2-7; D is perhaps TRBD2 (6 bases). Trimming removed 5 bases from V and 2 bases from J, with 13 bases in between. This CDR3 comprises 14 residues. Germline V lookup: CDR1 ENHRY, CDR2 SYGVKD. The CDR3 loop is CAISTPTRTYEQYF. DNA for the CDR3: TGTGCCATCAGTACCCCGACTAGGACCTACGAGCAGTACTTC.

The chain has TRBV6-1 and TRBJ1-2; D gene unclear. Germline V lookup: CDR1 MNHNS, CDR2 SASEGT. The V end was cut by 4 bases, the J end by 4 bases, with 4 bases between. The CDR3 length is 11 residues. The CDR3 region has the DNA TGTGCCAGCAGTGCCAGCTATGGCTACACCTTC. The encoded protein is CASSASYGYTF.

The CDR3 sequence is CASSLVIGSPLHF. The CDR3 DNA sequence: TGTGCCAGCAGCTTAGTGATCGGGTCACCCCTCCACTTT. The chain has TRBV7-9 and TRBJ1-6; D is ambiguous. The CDR3 covers 13 residues. The germline V gene encodes CDR1 SEHNR and CDR2 FQNEAQ (reference sequence). V lost 1 base and J 10 bases, leaving 8 bases between the germline ends.

This clone was detected only a few times. CDR3 sequence reads: CASSFKLAGSGHTDTQYF. The CDR3 nucleotides read TGCGCCAGCAGCTTTAAACTAGCGGGGAGCGGGCACACAGATACGCAGTATTTT. The chain combines TRBV5-1 with TRBJ2-3; 10 bases match TRBD2. The V gene end was trimmed by 2 bases and the J gene end by 2 bases; junction bases not matched to a gene: 11. The CDR3 runs 18 residues. CDR1 is SGHRS, CDR2 YFSETQ, per germline.